This is a list of T cell receptor beta chains from one sample in a study of glioma-infiltrating T cells after dendritic cell vaccination. Clones were read by immunoSEQ multiplex PCR, and TCRdb kept only the in-frame ones, dropping some. This table has about 90,000 clones, 85% appearing once. The sample consisted of blood, taken before dendritic cell vaccination. The receptors derive from a human donor with glioblastoma. The CDR3 runs from the conserved cysteine through the conserved F or W. The order of the fields is J gene, D gene, V gene, CDR3 protein. D genes are given only for firm matches.

>TRBJ1-1|NA|TRBV29-1
CSVGPLRGNRNTEAFF
>TRBJ1-5|NA|TRBV6-1
CASSESGWGDGNQPQHF
>TRBJ1-2|TRBD1|TRBV19
CASTGQGGYYGYTF
>TRBJ1-3|NA|TRBV30
CAWETGGNTIYF
>TRBJ2-7|NA|TRBV4-3
CASSQGASSYEQYF
>TRBJ1-2|NA|TRBV9
CASTLHPGVSNYGYTF
>TRBJ1-5|NA|TRBV18
CASSGSSNQPQHF
>TRBJ2-3|TRBD2|TRBV9
CASSYTPGGGVDTQYF
>TRBJ2-3|NA|TRBV21-1
CASSKAVVRDTADTQYF
>TRBJ1-1|TRBD1|TRBV5-1
CASSSHPDRGITEAFF
>TRBJ2-7|TRBD1|TRBV7-2
CASSLVGDRAYEQYF
>TRBJ2-1|TRBD1|TRBV7-9
CASSSSDREDYNEQFF
>TRBJ1-4|TRBD1|TRBV18
CASSQDRDEKLFF
>TRBJ1-1|NA|TRBV5-1
CASSLGSGVTNTEAFF
>TRBJ1-1|NA|TRBV11-3
CASSSIMNTEAFF
>TRBJ1-1|NA|TRBV6-5
CASSSGRGTEAFF
>TRBJ2-3|TRBD2|TRBV6-5
CASSYQGLVGTDTQYF
>TRBJ2-7|TRBD1|TRBV19
CASSLAGTGYYEQYF
>TRBJ2-7|TRBD1|TRBV5-1
CASSLGGTGPNEQYF
>TRBJ2-7|NA|TRBV5-1
CASARDSNYEQYF
>TRBJ2-2|TRBD2|TRBV2
CASKGTSGPNTGELFF
>TRBJ2-3|NA|TRBV5-1
CASSTELTDTQYF
>TRBJ1-1|NA|TRBV19
CASSRIGAVENTEAFF
>TRBJ2-7|NA|TRBV5-4
CASRALGGGRRSEQYF
>TRBJ2-5|TRBD1|TRBV5-1
CASSLQGAGETQYF
>TRBJ1-1|TRBD1|TRBV29-1
CSVSGQATEAFF
>TRBJ2-2|NA|TRBV7-3
CASSLIPGQNTGELFF
>TRBJ2-2|NA|TRBV7-8
CASSPSVREVAGELFF
>TRBJ1-4|TRBD1|TRBV9
CASSVGGQGPGKLFF